The clone carrying this T cell receptor beta chain occurred once. The antigen is undetermined. The sample belongs to a study of T-cell reconstitution after alpha-beta-depleted transplantation in children. Broader study findings: Recipient T cells and thymic progenitors that survived were the source of the high TCRbeta diversity seen at day 60 in some patients. A year had passed since transplant, and T-cell counts and diversity by then came mostly from newly produced T cells. Roughly two months post-transplant, alpha-beta T cells reportedly originated from several hundred graft clones that had expanded.

As it was prepared, the TCRbeta library received unique molecular identifiers. In TCRdb, the PCR reads were re-called with MiXCR into one record per CDR3 protein. The data hold about 470,000 distinct CDR3 sequences, with around two fifths observed a single time. Germline values: CDR1 SGHTA, CDR2 FQGNSA. There are 16 residues in the CDR3. V was pared by 6 bases and J by 8 bases, with 14 bases of the junction left unmatched. Specimen: PBMCs, collected before TCRalphabeta/CD19-depleted stem cell transplant. The TCR was taken from a girl aged 2 to 9 with aplastic anemia, due to receive a stem cell transplant. V is TRBV7-2 and J is TRBJ2-1; 9 bases map to TRBD1. CDR3 DNA: TGTGCCAGCAGAGCGGGACAGGGCCTCGTTCGGGATGAGCAGTTCTTC. Translated: CASRAGQGLVRDEQFF. The full variable domain, rest sourced from reference TRBV7-2 and TRBJ2-1, is GAGVSQSPSNKVTEKGKDVELRCDPISGHTALYWYRQSLGQGLEFLIYFQGNSAPDKSGLPSDRFSAERTGGSVSTLTIQRTQQEDSAVYLCASRAGQGLVRDEQFFGPGTRLTVL.